Shown below are 7 T cell receptor beta chains from a single sample sequenced in a study of cytomegalovirus exposure and HLA in healthy donors. The PCR was carried out with 60 Vbeta primers and 13 Jbeta primers. Generated by immunoSEQ multiplex PCR, the TCRdb table keeps only in-frame clones and is missing some. The table includes 100,000 or so clones, less than 75% detected once. Sequencing input: PBMCs. These receptors originate from a man aged 40-55 years in good health and CMV-seropositive.

This clone was counted between two and nine times. The chain couples TRBV9 to TRBJ1-1; 8 bases fit TRBD1. This CDR3 comprises 15 residues. The V gene's germline CDR1 is SGDLS and CDR2 YYNGEE. V shed 3 bases and J 4 bases; nucleotides not matched to a gene: 8. The DNA for the CDR3 is TGTGCCAGCAGCGCCCGACAGGGGCGAACCACTGAAGCTTTCTTT. Translated, it gives CASSARQGRTTEAFF.

This clone was counted at least ten times. This rearrangement joins TRBV9 to TRBJ2-7; 10 bases fit TRBD1. Germline CDR1 and CDR2: SGDLS and YYNGEE. The CDR3 is made up of 14 amino acids. The V and J ends lost 1 base and 5 bases, in that order; junction bases with no gene match: 3. The CDR3 DNA reads as TGTGCCAGCAGCGTATTGGGACAGGGGAACGAGCAGTACGTC. Its protein is CASSVLGQGNEQYV.

This clone has more than one count but fewer than ten. The CDR3 sequence: CASGLAASYNEQFF. The CDR3 DNA sequence: TGTGCCAGCGGTCTAGCGGCCTCCTACAATGAGCAGTTCTTC. The rearrangement joins TRBV25-1 to TRBJ2-1, with 7 nucleotides matching TRBD2. Germline V gene sequence: CDR1 MGHDK, CDR2 SYGVNS. Trimming at V came to 8 bases and at J to 0 bases, leaving 4 bases not matched to a gene. The CDR3 sequence is 14 residues long.

This sequence joins TRBV2 and TRBJ2-5; 7 bases match TRBD2. The CDR3 is 15 amino acids. CDR1 SNHLY and CDR2 FYNNEI come from the germline V gene. Trimming cost V 1 base and J 5 bases; bases outside gene matches: 7. In DNA, the CDR3 is TGTGCCAGCAGTGAAGAGCGGCGGGAGTTGGAGACCCAGTACTTC. This encodes CASSEERRELETQYF.

The DNA of the CDR3 is TGTGCCAGCAGCCAAGGACTAGCGTTCTCCTACAATGAGCAGTTCTTC. It is translated as CASSQGLAFSYNEQFF. The chain links TRBV7-9 to TRBJ2-1, with 9 bases that match TRBD2. V lost 5 bases and J lost 0; bases outside the gene matches: 5. From germline, CDR1 is SEHNR and CDR2 FQNEAQ (reference sequence). The CDR3 totals 16 residues.

The chain is built from TRBV5-4 and TRBJ1-3, with D perhaps TRBD1 (6 bases). CDR3 size: 15 residues. Trimming cost V 0 bases and J 3 bases, with 10 bases left between them. Germline lookup yields CDR1 SGHNT and CDR2 YYREEE (reference sequence). CDR3 DNA sequence: TGTGCCAGCAGCTTGGGGGGGCAGGGTGGAAACACCATATATTTT. Encoded protein: CASSLGGQGGNTIYF.

This clone appeared a few times. The V call is TRBV28, the J call TRBJ2-7; TRBD1 aligns across 7 bases. After removal of 6 bases from V and 4 bases from J, the junction contained 12 bases not matched to a gene. The germline V gene has CDR1 MDHEN and CDR2 SYDVKM. This CDR3 region has 15 residues. The CDR3 nucleotides are TGTGCCAGCAGCCTAACCTACAGGGGAATGTACGAGCAGTACTTC. The encoded protein is CASSLTYRGMYEQYF.